These 27 T cell receptor beta chains came from one sample sequenced in a study of shared clonotypes between healthy human individuals. The method was immunoSEQ multiplex PCR; TCRdb's version includes in-frame clones alone and lacks a portion of them. The sample has more than 1.2 million clones, around 98.5% seen once. The material sequenced was naive CD4+ T cells sorted from blood. Subset meaning: CD45RA+ positively selected. Receptors were obtained from a man aged 30 to 45 in good health.

This clone was detected only once. The genes are TRBV18 and TRBJ2-7, with 13 bases fitting TRBD2. The CDR3 has 15 residues. Per germline, CDR1 KGHSH and CDR2 LQKENI. V dropped 4 bases and J dropped 5; count of bases not matched to a gene: 5. The CDR3 bases are TGTGCCAGCTCACAGACTAGCGGGAGGATAAACGAGCAGTACTTC. This gives the protein CASSQTSGRINEQYF.

The gene calls are TRBV4-3 and TRBJ2-7; possible D gene TRBD1, 5 bases. The CDR3 totals 14 residues. V dropped 4 bases and J dropped 6 bases, with 16 bases sitting between them. Germline lookup yields CDR1 LGHNA and CDR2 YSLEER. CDR3 sequence reads: CASSLGQGSGEQYF. CDR3 DNA: TGCGCCAGCAGCCTTGGGCAGGGCTCGGGCGAGCAGTACTTC.

This clone appeared a single time. This chain links TRBV7-3 with TRBJ2-2; unclear D gene. This CDR3 is 13 amino acids long. The V end lost 0 bases, the J end lost 6 bases, and 5 bases lay between the germline ends. The V gene's germline CDR1 is SGHTA and CDR2 FQGTGA. The CDR3 nucleotides read TGTGCCAGCAGCTTAACAGGGCCCGGGGAGCTGTTTTTT. Translated, it gives CASSLTGPGELFF.

The chain carries TRBV5-1 and TRBJ1-1; 8 nucleotides agree with TRBD1. The CDR3 contains 14 residues. Unmatched junction bases numbered 8, after V lost 4 bases and J lost 6 bases. CDR1 and CDR2 (germline): SGHRS, YFSETQ. The CDR3 sequence: CASSPGQGFAEAFF. For the CDR3, the DNA is TGCGCCAGCAGCCCAGGACAGGGTTTTGCTGAAGCTTTCTTT.

This chain connects TRBV21-1 to TRBJ1-1; the DNA was not used to check the table's D call, TRBD1. TRBV21-1 is annotated as a pseudogene. The CDR3 length is 14 residues. DNA of the CDR3: TGTGCCAGCAGCAATCAGGGGACGGACACTGAAGCTTTCTTT. This encodes CASSNQGTDTEAFF.

V gene TRBV15 combines with J gene TRBJ2-5; D not resolved. CDR3 size: 15 residues. Germline CDR1 reads LNHNV; CDR2 reads YYDKDF (reference sequence). Trimming took 1 base from V and 2 from J, leaving 11 bases between them. CDR3 bases: TGTGCCACCAGCAGAGTCCCCGACTTTCAAGAGACCCAGTACTTC. Its protein product is CATSRVPDFQETQYF.

This chain uses TRBV7-8 with TRBJ2-7; 7 bases fit TRBD1. Germline CDR1 SGHVS, CDR2 FQNEAQ. The CDR3 covers 15 residues. J was trimmed by 0 bases and V by 5 bases; bases with no gene match: 7. Here the CDR3 reads CASSTHRGDSYEQYF. The CDR3 DNA reads as TGTGCCAGCAGCACCCACAGGGGAGACTCCTACGAGCAGTACTTC.

This sequence joins TRBV5-8 and TRBJ2-5; D assignment may be TRBD1 or TRBD2 (7 bases each). The CDR3 runs 14 residues. Germline CDR1 SGHTS, CDR2 YDEGEE. The V end lost 1 base, the J end lost 5 bases, and 12 bases lay between the germline ends. The DNA of the CDR3 is TGTGCCAGCAGCTTGATGCAGGGGGGGGAGACCCAGTACTTC. Encoded protein: CASSLMQGGETQYF.

This clone occurred once. The rearrangement links TRBV18 to TRBJ2-1; 10 nucleotides align to TRBD2. Trimming at V came to 6 bases and at J to 6 bases, leaving 8 bases not matched to a gene. There are 15 residues in the CDR3. Germline CDR1 is KGHSH and CDR2 is LQKENI. The CDR3: CASSPTASGSNEQFF. The CDR3 region has the DNA TGTGCCAGCTCCCCCACAGCTAGCGGGAGCAATGAGCAGTTCTTC.

V is TRBV11-3 and J is TRBJ2-2, with 10 bases fitting TRBD2. This CDR3 spans 15 amino acids. J gave up 6 bases and V 4 bases, and 5 bases lay outside the gene matches. The germline V gene encodes CDR1 SGHNT and CDR2 YENEEA. CDR3 in DNA: TGTGCCAGCAGCTCCAGACTAGCGGGTGCCGGGGAGCTGTTTTTT. Encoded protein: CASSSRLAGAGELFF.

This chain links TRBV18 with TRBJ2-1; 7 bases align to TRBD2. This CDR3 comprises 15 residues. Germline lookup yields CDR1 KGHSH and CDR2 LQKENI. The V and J ends lost 1 base and 5 bases, in that order; junction bases with no gene match: 5. The CDR3 bases are TGTGCCAGCTCACCACTAACCGGGAGGAACAATGAGCAGTTCTTC. Translated: CASSPLTGRNNEQFF.

The chain is built from TRBV29-1 and TRBJ2-2; 9 nucleotides line up with TRBD1. The CDR3 is 16 residues long. J was trimmed by 1 base and V by 7 bases; bases with no gene match: 10. CDR1 is SQVTM, CDR2 ANQGSEA, per germline. In nucleotides, the CDR3 is TGCAGCGGGCAGGACAGGGGAGGAGGGAACACCGGGGAGCTGTTTTTT. Encoded protein: CSGQDRGGGNTGELFF.

The DNA of the CDR3 is TGTGCCAGTAGTGTACGTCGACAGGGACGGGGCAATCAGCCCCAGCATTTT. Protein: CASSVRRQGRGNQPQHF. The chain has TRBV19 and TRBJ1-5; 7 bases agree with TRBD1. The CDR3 consists of 17 residues. Per the germline V gene, CDR1 is LNHDA and CDR2 is SQIVND (reference sequence). Losses at the gene ends were 5 bases for V and 2 bases for J; bases not matched to a gene: 12.

The gene calls are TRBV4-2 and TRBJ2-7; TRBD2 is a possible D gene (7 bases). This CDR3 comprises 14 residues. Between the trimmed V and J ends, which lost 5 bases and 2 bases, there was a span of 13 bases. The germline V gene has CDR1 LGHNA and CDR2 YNFKEQ. This CDR3 is CASSRGEGTYEQYF. The CDR3 coding sequence is TGTGCCAGCAGCAGGGGGGAGGGAACCTACGAGCAGTACTTC.

The chain combines TRBV9 with TRBJ2-1; unclear D gene. V lost 2 bases and J 2 bases, leaving 11 bases between the germline ends. Germline V gene sequence: CDR1 SGDLS, CDR2 YYNGEE. This CDR3 is built from 15 residues. As DNA, the CDR3 is TGTGCCAGCAGCGTTACACTCGCAACCTACAATGAGCAGTTCTTC. It codes for CASSVTLATYNEQFF. The complete variable domain, with remaining parts taken from reference TRBV9 and TRBJ2-1, reads DSGVTQTPKHLITATGQRVTLRCSPRSGDLSVYWYQQSLDQGLQFLIQYYNGEERAKGNILERFSAQQFPDLHSELNLSSLELGDSALYFCASSVTLATYNEQFFGPGTRLTVL.

The chain recombines TRBV7-6 with TRBJ1-1; tentatively, D is TRBD1 (6 bases). Germline-derived CDR1 and CDR2 are SGHVS and FNYEAQ. The V end lost 5 bases, the J end lost 4 bases, and 11 bases lay between the germline ends. The CDR3 consists of 13 residues. The CDR3 region is CASSRGTSTEAFF. The CDR3 bases are TGTGCCAGCAGCCGTGGGACATCCACTGAAGCTTTCTTT.

The chain employs TRBV28 and TRBJ1-2; 8 bases fit TRBD1. Germline V gene sequence: CDR1 MDHEN, CDR2 SYDVKM. With 2 bases clipped from V and 4 bases from J, the junction kept 3 bases outside the gene matches. The CDR3 extends over 14 amino acids. This CDR3 is CASSLLGQAYGYTF. The CDR3 DNA sequence: TGTGCCAGCAGTTTACTGGGACAGGCCTATGGCTACACCTTC.

This rearrangement joins TRBV9 to TRBJ2-2, with D uncertain. Deletions cut 0 bases from V and 6 bases from J, with 12 bases between. Per the germline V gene, CDR1 is SGDLS and CDR2 is YYNGEE. This CDR3 is 15 amino acids long. The CDR3, as DNA: TGTGCCAGCAGCGTAGAACTACTCGGCGCCGGGGAGCTGTTTTTT. This codes for CASSVELLGAGELFF. The full variable domain, its missing parts supplied by reference TRBV9 and TRBJ2-2, is DSGVTQTPKHLITATGQRVTLRCSPRSGDLSVYWYQQSLDQGLQFLIQYYNGEERAKGNILERFSAQQFPDLHSELNLSSLELGDSALYFCASSVELLGAGELFFGEGSRLTVL.

V usage is TRBV5-6 and J usage is TRBJ2-1; TRBD2 matches 7 bases. The CDR3 contains 16 residues. V gave up 5 bases and J gave up 0 bases; unmatched junction bases: 8. Germline lookup yields CDR1 SGHDT and CDR2 YYEEEE. The CDR3 nucleotides are TGTGCCAGCAGTTACCGAGCGGGGTTCTCCTACAATGAGCAGTTCTTC. It is translated as CASSYRAGFSYNEQFF.

Notes on this clone: In the same sample, other DNA sequences code for this CDR3. This rearrangement joins TRBV27 to TRBJ2-7; D is possibly TRBD1 or TRBD2 (5 bases each). The V and J ends lost 0 bases and 2 bases respectively, with 8 bases between them. This CDR3 is 14 amino acids long. Germline V gene sequence: CDR1 MNHEY, CDR2 SMNVEV (reference sequence). The CDR3 DNA is TGTGCCAGCAGTTTATCGCAGGGACCCTACGAGCAGTACTTC. This codes for CASSLSQGPYEQYF.

The V and J genes are TRBV6-1 and TRBJ1-5; D gene unclear. The CDR3 runs to 15 residues. CDR1 is MNHNS, CDR2 SASEGT, per germline. Trimming took off 3 bases at V and 7 bases at J, with 16 bases between the two ends. The CDR3 protein is CASSDYPLGNQPQHF. In nucleotides, the CDR3 is TGTGCCAGCAGTGATTACCCTCTGGGGAACCAGCCCCAGCATTTT.

The CDR3 loop reads CASRRTGGSHEQYF. The DNA for the CDR3 is TGTGCCAGTAGGAGGACAGGGGGATCCCACGAGCAGTACTTC. The chain is built from TRBV19 and TRBJ2-7; 10 bases fit TRBD1. Germline V gene sequence: CDR1 LNHDA, CDR2 SQIVND (reference sequence). V lost 6 bases and J lost 5; bases outside the gene matches: 7. This CDR3 spans 14 amino acids. The complete variable domain, with remaining parts taken from reference TRBV19 and TRBJ2-7, reads DGGITQSPKYLFRKEGQNVTLSCEQNLNHDAMYWYRQDPGQGLRLIYYSQIVNDFQKGDIAEGYSVSREKKESFPLTVTSAQKNPTAFYLCASRRTGGSHEQYFGPGTRLTVT.

The CDR3 DNA reads TGTGCCAGCAGACTAGGGCCAACGGTCGAGCAGTTCTTC. Amino acids: CASRLGPTVEQFF. The genes are TRBV28 and TRBJ2-1, with D possibly being TRBD2 (5 bases). The CDR3 loop spans 13 amino acids. V lost 6 bases and J lost 10, with 16 bases in between. CDR1 is MDHEN, CDR2 SYDVKM, per germline.

This rearrangement joins TRBV19 to TRBJ2-7, with TRBD1 matching 7 bases. This CDR3 spans 14 amino acids. The ends lost 8 bases at V and 4 bases at J; junction bases unmatched: 11. The germline V gene has CDR1 LNHDA and CDR2 SQIVND (reference sequence). CDR3 sequence (DNA): TGTGCCAGTCGTACCCCGGGACAGACGTACGAGCAGTACTTC. This sequence encodes CASRTPGQTYEQYF.

This rearrangement joins TRBV9 to TRBJ2-5; 9 bases are shared with TRBD2. Per germline, CDR1 SGDLS and CDR2 YYNGEE. V shed 3 bases, J shed 4 bases, and the junction held 7 bases outside the gene matches. The CDR3 has 15 amino acids. CDR3 in amino acids: CASSERSGSTETQYF. The CDR3 nucleotides are TGTGCCAGCAGCGAACGTAGCGGGAGTACAGAGACCCAGTACTTC.

This chain uses TRBV7-6 with TRBJ1-4; D may be TRBD1 (5 bases). Trimming took off 5 bases at V and 10 bases at J, with 20 bases between the two ends. Germline-derived CDR1 and CDR2 are SGHVS and FNYEAQ. CDR3 length: 15 amino acids. The CDR3 region has the DNA TGTGCCAGCAGCCTAAGCCGGGACCGGTCAGGAAAACTGTTTTTT. Amino acid sequence: CASSLSRDRSGKLFF. The entire variable domain, with the rest obtained from reference TRBV7-6 and TRBJ1-4, is as follows: GAGVSQSPRYKVTKRGQDVALRCDPISGHVSLYWYRQALGQGPEFLTYFNYEAQQDKSGLPNDRFSAERPEGSISTLTIQRTEQRDSAMYRCASSLSRDRSGKLFFGSGTQLSVL.

The genes are TRBV5-1 and TRBJ2-3, with a weak D call TRBD2 (5 bases). Deletions cut 7 bases from V and 4 bases from J, with 13 bases between. This CDR3 is built from 13 residues. CDR1 and CDR2 from the germline V gene are SGHRS and YFSETQ. CDR3 bases: TGCGCCAGCCGAACGAGGGAGTCAGATACGCAGTATTTT. This translates into CASRTRESDTQYF. Full variable domain (missing parts from reference TRBV5-1 and TRBJ2-3): KAGVTQTPRYLIKTRGQQVTLSCSPISGHRSVSWYQQTPGQGLQFLFEYFSETQRNKGNFPGRFSGRQFSNSRSEMNVSTLELGDSALYLCASRTRESDTQYFGPGTRLTVL.